This entry concerns a single T cell receptor (beta chain). This specimen belongs to a study of blood T cell repertoires in COVID-19. For the study at large: Material from acute and convalescent COVID-19 was sourced from the United States, Italy and Spain. The analysed material was cDNA or gDNA that came from T cells, B-cell-depleted T cells, or PBMCs.

The J segment lost 0 bases and the V segment lost 4 bases, leaving 10 bases of the junction unmatched. Germline loops: CDR1 SGHRS, CDR2 YFSETQ. The CDR3 contains 18 residues. Authors' data handling: Reference gene primer amplification gave nucleated cell count estimates. Using immunoSEQ multiplex PCR, the repertoire was profiled, and TCRdb retains in-frame clones only, with some absent. V, J and clone size derive from that table, while D and trimming were established from the DNA sequence. Counted here are roughly 200,000 clones, approximately 83% occurring once; the ten biggest clones make up approximately 9.9%.

V and J are TRBV5-1 and TRBJ2-1; 10 bases match TRBD2. Sequencing was performed on peripheral blood. The origin of this receptor is a human donor with active or convalescent COVID-19. The donor label of this sample is uncertain. The CDR3 here is CASSPGTSASSSYNEQFF. CDR3 coding DNA: TGCGCCAGCAGCCCAGGGACTAGCGCCTCCAGCTCCTACAATGAGCAGTTCTTC.